Here is one T cell receptor beta chain with its context. No antigen is known for it. The data derive from a study of T cell responses to AZD1222 COVID-19 vaccine. Broader study findings: The study sampled repertoires only after the peak T cell response.

Using immunoSEQ multiplex PCR, the repertoire was profiled, and TCRdb retains in-frame clones only, with some absent. Of about 130,000 clones in the sample, around 85% are singletons; the top ten hold 3.5% to 5%. The source of this sequence is an adult who received the AZD1222 COVID-19 vaccine. Material: peripheral blood, obtained 28 days after the second AZD1222 dose.

In DNA form, the CDR3 reads TGCAGCGTCCTCAGGACCGGGGGTACAGATACGCAGTATTTT. Translated, it gives CSVLRTGGTDTQYF. The chain combines TRBV29-1 with TRBJ2-3; weak D call: TRBD2 (6 bases). The CDR3 has 14 residues. The V end was cut by 6 bases, the J end by 3 bases, with 16 bases between. Germline V gene lookup returns CDR1 SQVTM and CDR2 ANQGSEA.